This T cell receptor beta chain was sequenced for a study of shared clonotypes between healthy human individuals. Donation came from healthy HIV-negative adults that had no recent acute infections or vaccinations. For every subset, genomic DNA was evenly distributed across several immunoSEQ plates. TCRdb's table, derived via immunoSEQ multiplex PCR, lists solely in-frame clones and lacks some. Here the sample spans approximately 320,000 clones, around 90% being singletons. V lost 0 bases and J 7 bases, leaving 14 bases between the germline ends. Germline lookup yields CDR1 SGDLS and CDR2 YYNGEE. This CDR3 has 15 residues. General study results and limits: An expected dependence of interdonor clonotype sharing on sequencing depth was noted. Genetic and exposure-history diversity was limited by the few donors.

With regard to this clone: Its antigen is as yet unknown.

The chain uses TRBV9 and TRBJ1-5, with D possibly being TRBD1 (5 bases). The sequence came from a man between 18 and 29 years old in good health. The sequencing sample was made of memory CD8+ T cells sorted from blood. Subset of the sample: CD45RO+ cells pooled with CCR7-negative TemRA cells. CDR3 nucleotide sequence: TGTGCCAGCAGCGTAGGGGGGGATCCTAGGCAGCCCCAGCATTTT. Translating it yields CASSVGGDPRQPQHF.